Sequencing of this TCR beta chain was carried out in a study of blood T cell repertoires in COVID-19. For the study at large: PBMCs, B-cell-depleted T cells, or T cells were the source of the cDNA or gDNA that made up the material.

Germline values: CDR1 SGHTA, CDR2 FQGNSA. V lost 5 bases, J lost 5 bases, and 7 bases stayed unmatched. The CDR3 totals 15 residues. The study recruited exposed participants who had met a COVID-19 case within 2 weeks before entry. Original handling: Estimation of nucleated cell counts relied on the amplification of reference gene primers. Using immunoSEQ multiplex PCR, the repertoire was profiled, and TCRdb retains in-frame clones only, with some absent. The D gene and trimming were derived from the DNA, and the V and J assignments and clone size from that table. The sample holds about 270,000 clones, approximately 89% seen once.

Sequenced input: PBMCs or T cells enriched from blood (not recorded which). The V and J genes are TRBV7-2 and TRBJ2-5; 11 bases match TRBD2. The sequence derives from a man between 40 and 49 years old who had been exposed to COVID-19. CDR3 DNA sequence: TGTGCCAGCAGCCTGACTAGCGGGATGATGGAGACCCAGTACTTC. Its translation is CASSLTSGMMETQYF.